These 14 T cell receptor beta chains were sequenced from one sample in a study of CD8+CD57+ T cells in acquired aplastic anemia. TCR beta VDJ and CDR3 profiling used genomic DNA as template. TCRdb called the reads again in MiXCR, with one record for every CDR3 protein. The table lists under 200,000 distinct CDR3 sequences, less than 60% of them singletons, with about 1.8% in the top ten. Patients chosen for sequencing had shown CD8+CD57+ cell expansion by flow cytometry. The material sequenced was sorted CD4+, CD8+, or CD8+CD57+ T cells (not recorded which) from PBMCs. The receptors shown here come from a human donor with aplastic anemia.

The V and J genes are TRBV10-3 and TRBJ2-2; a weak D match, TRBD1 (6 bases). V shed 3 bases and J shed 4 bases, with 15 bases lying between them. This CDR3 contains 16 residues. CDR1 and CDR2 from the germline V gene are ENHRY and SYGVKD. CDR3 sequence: CAISDVARGATGELFF. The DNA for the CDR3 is TGTGCCATCAGTGACGTGGCCAGGGGAGCCACCGGGGAGCTGTTTTTT.

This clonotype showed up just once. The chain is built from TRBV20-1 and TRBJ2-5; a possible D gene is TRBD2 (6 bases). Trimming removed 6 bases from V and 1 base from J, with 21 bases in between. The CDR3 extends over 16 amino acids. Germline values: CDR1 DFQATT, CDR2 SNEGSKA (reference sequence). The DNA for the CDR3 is TGCAGTGCAAAAGCGTCCGGGACTCTCCGCCAAGAGACCCAGTACTTC. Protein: CSAKASGTLRQETQYF.

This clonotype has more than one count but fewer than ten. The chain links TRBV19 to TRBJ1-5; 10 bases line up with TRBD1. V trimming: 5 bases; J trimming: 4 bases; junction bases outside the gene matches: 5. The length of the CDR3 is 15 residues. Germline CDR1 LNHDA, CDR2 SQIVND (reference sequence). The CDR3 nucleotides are TGTGCCAGTAGTTTGGGACAGGGGATAAATCAGCCCCAGCATTTT. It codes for CASSLGQGINQPQHF.

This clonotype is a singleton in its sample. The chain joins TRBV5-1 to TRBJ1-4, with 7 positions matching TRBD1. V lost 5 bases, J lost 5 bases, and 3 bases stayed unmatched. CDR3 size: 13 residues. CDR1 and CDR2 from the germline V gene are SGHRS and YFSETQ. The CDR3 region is CASSYRGNEKLFF. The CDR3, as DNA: TGCGCCAGCAGTTACAGGGGAAATGAAAAACTGTTTTTT.

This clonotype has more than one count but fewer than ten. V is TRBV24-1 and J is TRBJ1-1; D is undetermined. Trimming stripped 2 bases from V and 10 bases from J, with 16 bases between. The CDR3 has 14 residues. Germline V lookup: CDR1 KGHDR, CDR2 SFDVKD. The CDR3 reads CATSDSLGEERAFF. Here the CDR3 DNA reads TGTGCCACCAGTGATTCCTTGGGAGAGGAGAGAGCTTTCTTT.

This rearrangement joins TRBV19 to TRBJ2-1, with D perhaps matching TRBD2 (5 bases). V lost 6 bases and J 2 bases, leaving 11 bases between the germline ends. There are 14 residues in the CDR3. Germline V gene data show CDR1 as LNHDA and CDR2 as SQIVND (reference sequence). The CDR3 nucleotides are TGTGCCAGTAGCTTCCCCGGGGCCTACAATGAGCAGTTCTTC. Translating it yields CASSFPGAYNEQFF.

CDR3 loop: CASSLKGQRDEQYF. For the CDR3, the DNA is TGTGCCAGCAGCTTAAAAGGACAACGCGACGAGCAGTACTTC. The chain employs TRBV7-2 and TRBJ2-7, with D possibly being TRBD1 (5 bases). Germline V CDR1 and CDR2: SGHTA, FQGNSA. Trimming stripped 2 bases from V and 5 bases from J, with 13 bases between. The CDR3 is made up of 14 amino acids.

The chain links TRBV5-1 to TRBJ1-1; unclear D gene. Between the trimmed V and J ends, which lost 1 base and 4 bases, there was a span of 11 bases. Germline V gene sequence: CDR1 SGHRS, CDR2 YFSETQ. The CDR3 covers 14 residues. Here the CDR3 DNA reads TGCGCCAGCAGCTTGCTTAGGAGTGGCACTGAAGCTTTCTTT. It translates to CASSLLRSGTEAFF.

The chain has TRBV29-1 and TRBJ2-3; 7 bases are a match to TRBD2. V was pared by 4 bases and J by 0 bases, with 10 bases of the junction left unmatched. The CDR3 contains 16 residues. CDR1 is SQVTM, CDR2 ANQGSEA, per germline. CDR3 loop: CSVVGSAGVSTDTQYF. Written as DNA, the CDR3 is TGCAGCGTTGTTGGGTCGGCGGGAGTTAGCACAGATACGCAGTATTTT.

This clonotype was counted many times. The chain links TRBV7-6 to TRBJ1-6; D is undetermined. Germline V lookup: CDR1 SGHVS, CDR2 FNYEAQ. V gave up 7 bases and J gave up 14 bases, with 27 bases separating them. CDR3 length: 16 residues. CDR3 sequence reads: CASTLNPGHGRVTLHF. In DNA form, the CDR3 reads TGTGCCAGCACTCTTAACCCAGGCCACGGGAGAGTCACCCTCCACTTT.

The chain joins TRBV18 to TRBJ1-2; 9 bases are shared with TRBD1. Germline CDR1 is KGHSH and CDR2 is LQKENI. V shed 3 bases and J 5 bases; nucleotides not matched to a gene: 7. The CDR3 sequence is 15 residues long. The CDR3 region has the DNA TGTGCCAGCTCACCTGGACAGGGGAGGGGATATGGCTACACCTTC. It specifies CASSPGQGRGYGYTF.

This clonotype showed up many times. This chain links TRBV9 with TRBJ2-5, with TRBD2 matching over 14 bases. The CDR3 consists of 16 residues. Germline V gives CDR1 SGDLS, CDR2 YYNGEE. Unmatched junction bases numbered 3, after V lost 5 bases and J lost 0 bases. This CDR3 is CASSLGLAGDQETQYF. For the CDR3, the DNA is TGTGCCAGCAGTTTGGGACTAGCGGGGGACCAAGAGACCCAGTACTTC.

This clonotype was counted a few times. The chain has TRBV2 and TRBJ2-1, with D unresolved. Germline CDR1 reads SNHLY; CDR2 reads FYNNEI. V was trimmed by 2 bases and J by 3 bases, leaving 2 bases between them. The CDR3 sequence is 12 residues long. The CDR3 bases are TGTGCCAGCAGTGAAAACTACAATGAGCAGTTCTTC. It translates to CASSENYNEQFF.

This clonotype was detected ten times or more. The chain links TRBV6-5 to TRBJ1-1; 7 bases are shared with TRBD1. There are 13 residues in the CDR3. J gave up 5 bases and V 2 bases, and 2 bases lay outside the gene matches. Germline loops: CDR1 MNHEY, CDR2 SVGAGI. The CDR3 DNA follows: TGTGCCAGCAGTTACCCAGGGGGAACTGAAGCTTTCTTT. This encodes CASSYPGGTEAFF.